A single sample is the source of the 22 T cell receptor beta chains below, sequenced in a study of regulatory T cells in long-lasting Graves disease. Specified time point: newly diagnosed GD, antithyroid drugs for less than 3 months. There was RNA extracted from PBMCs, and the TCR library was made from it. Libraries of TCR beta came from iRepertoire HTBI primers plus Arm-PCR of CDR3 regions. TCRdb redid the calling of the multiplex PCR reads with MiXCR, one entry per CDR3 protein. The data contain 250,000 to 300,000 distinct CDR3 sequences, around 19% of them singletons. These data were also reused for a study on T cells in Graves' hyperthyroidism and ophthalmopathy.

The material was peripheral blood mononuclear cells (PBMCs), obtained at new diagnosis, from a patient treated with antithyroid drugs. The receptors shown here come from a young woman with Graves disease.

At least ten counts were recorded for this clonotype. The genes are TRBV6-5 and TRBJ1-5; D gene unclear. V lost 4 bases, J lost 0 bases, and 13 bases lay in between. Germline assignment: CDR1 MNHEY and CDR2 SVGAGI. CDR3 size: 16 residues. CDR3 DNA sequence: TGTGCCAGCAGTTGCCTGCTCGGATATAGCAATCAGCCCCAGCATTTT. Protein sequence: CASSCLLGYSNQPQHF.

This clonotype came up many times. V gene TRBV16 combines with J gene TRBJ2-5; maybe TRBD1 (6 bases). The CDR3 is made up of 12 amino acids. The ends were cut back, 8 bases at V and 5 bases at J, with 12 bases in the middle. Germline V CDR1 and CDR2: KGHSY, FQNENV. The CDR3 DNA reads as TGTGCCAGCGCAACAGGGCGGGAGACCCAGTACTTC. It encodes CASATGRETQYF.

This clonotype occurred many times. The chain employs TRBV2 and TRBJ2-1; D is undetermined. The CDR3 totals 12 residues. The germline V gene encodes CDR1 SNHLY and CDR2 FYNNEI. The germline V and J ends were trimmed by 4 bases and 10 bases, with 11 bases remaining between them. CDR3 coding DNA: TGTGCCAGCAGTGTAATGGAAGGGGAGCAGTTCTTC. Protein: CASSVMEGEQFF.

This clonotype was picked up many times. CDR3: CASSPRNRDEKLFF. DNA of the CDR3: TGTGCCAGCTCACCGAGAAACAGGGATGAAAAACTGTTTTTT. The V call is TRBV18, the J call TRBJ1-4, with a tentative D call TRBD1 (6 bases). The germline V and J ends were trimmed by 3 bases and 6 bases, with 11 bases remaining between them. Germline loops: CDR1 KGHSH, CDR2 LQKENI. This CDR3 spans 14 amino acids.

The rearrangement links TRBV18 to TRBJ2-1; D not resolved. Germline CDR1 and CDR2: KGHSH and LQKENI. V shed 0 bases and J shed 9 bases, with 9 bases lying between them. CDR3 length: 13 amino acids. The CDR3 sequence: CASSPPGVLEQFF. The CDR3 DNA is TGTGCCAGCTCACCACCGGGTGTCCTTGAGCAGTTCTTC.

This clonotype was detected many times. This sequence joins TRBV6-2 or TRBV6-3 and TRBJ2-1; no reliable D call. Germline V gene lookup returns CDR1 MNHEY and CDR2 SVGEGT. The CDR3 length is 13 residues. Trimming pared 7 bases from V and 8 bases from J, leaving 15 bases between. CDR3: CASKRAGRDEQFF. The CDR3 nucleotides read TGTGCCAGCAAACGAGCTGGCCGGGATGAGCAGTTCTTC.

This clonotype was recorded a few times. Being one base from a much bigger clone, this may be a read error. The chain is built from TRBV20-1 and TRBJ2-1; TRBD1 agrees at 10 bases. The end of the DNA is better explained by TRBJ2-7, so the J call may be wrong. The CDR3 is made up of 14 amino acids. Germline-derived CDR1 and CDR2 are DFQATT and SNEGSKA (reference sequence). CDR3 loop: CSAQSMGDRGEQYF. The CDR3 DNA sequence: TGCAGTGCTCAAAGTATGGGGGACAGGGGTGAGCAGTACTTC.

This clonotype was seen at least ten times. This chain links TRBV6-5 with TRBJ1-2; D is unresolved. CDR3 length: 16 residues. V was cut by 0 bases and J by 4 bases, with 15 bases left in between. CDR1 is MNHEY and CDR2 is SVGAGI in the germline V gene. The CDR3 is CASSYSTPAAPYGYTF. The CDR3 nucleotides are TGTGCCAGCAGTTACTCGACTCCGGCAGCTCCCTATGGCTACACCTTC.

This clonotype has at least ten counts. V usage is TRBV11-2 and J usage is TRBJ2-1, with D perhaps matching TRBD1 or TRBD2 (6 bases each). Trimming took off 0 bases at V and 7 bases at J, with 19 bases between the two ends. Germline V CDR1 and CDR2: SGHAT, FQNNGV. The CDR3 has 17 amino acids. CDR3 sequence (DNA): TGTGCCAGCAGCTTAGAGGTTGGGTGGGGGGCTGTAAATGAGCAGTTCTTC. It specifies CASSLEVGWGAVNEQFF.

Concerning this clonotype itself: A much larger clone lies a single base off, so this may be a read error. The gene calls are TRBV28 and TRBJ2-7, with D possibly being TRBD2 (6 bases). With 6 bases removed from V and 7 bases from J, the gap between germline ends came to 25 bases. This CDR3 has 16 amino acids. CDR1 is MDHEN, CDR2 SYDVKM, per germline. In nucleotides, the CDR3 is TGTGCCAGCAGCGCGGGGCAGGGTGGTCGCTACAATGAGCAGTACTTC. It translates to CASSAGQGGRYNEQYF.

The J gene is TRBJ2-1, the V gene TRBV5-1; possibly TRBD1 for D (6 bases). CDR3 size: 13 residues. CDR1 and CDR2 (germline): SGHRS, YFSETQ. V dropped 3 bases and J dropped 5 bases, with 9 bases sitting between them. CDR3 loop: CASSWGTNNEQFF. The CDR3, as DNA: TGCGCCAGCAGCTGGGGGACAAACAATGAGCAGTTCTTC.

The chain combines TRBV5-1 with TRBJ2-1; 7 bases fit TRBD1. J gave up 4 bases and V 1 base, and 5 bases lay outside the gene matches. CDR1 and CDR2 (germline): SGHRS, YFSETQ. There are 15 residues in the CDR3. DNA for the CDR3: TGCGCCAGCAGCTTGAAGGGGGCTACGTACAATGAGCAGTTCTTC. This codes for CASSLKGATYNEQFF.

This clonotype was counted at least ten times. The chain joins TRBV6-1 to TRBJ2-7; D is unresolved. The CDR3 consists of 12 residues. CDR1 and CDR2 (germline): MNHNS, SASEGT. The V and J ends lost 7 bases and 6 bases respectively, with 13 bases between them. Here the CDR3 DNA reads TGTGCCAGCACTCCCACCGGTGTCGAGCAGTACTTC. Residues: CASTPTGVEQYF.

This clonotype showed up many times. The chain combines TRBV28 with TRBJ2-3; the D gene could be TRBD1 or TRBD2 (5 bases each). Germline CDR1 and CDR2: MDHEN and SYDVKM. The V end lost 8 bases, the J end lost 2 bases, and 20 bases lay between the germline ends. The CDR3 spans 16 residues. CDR3 residues: CASPPGSGHPTDTQYF. The CDR3 nucleotides are TGTGCCAGCCCCCCCGGAAGCGGACACCCCACAGATACGCAGTATTTT.

This clonotype was seen once. The genes are TRBV20-1 and TRBJ2-3, with TRBD2 matching over 8 bases. The CDR3 is 14 amino acids. The V and J ends lost 1 base and 2 bases, in that order; junction bases with no gene match: 2. Germline loops: CDR1 DFQATT, CDR2 SNEGSKA (reference sequence). The CDR3 loop reads CSARAGGVTDTQYF. As DNA, the CDR3 is TGCAGTGCTAGAGCGGGGGGGGTCACAGATACGCAGTATTTT.

This clonotype was recorded at least ten times. The chain recombines TRBV5-1 with TRBJ1-1; 8 nucleotides align to TRBD1. V was clipped by 7 bases and J by 5 bases; unmatched bases: 7. CDR1 and CDR2 from the germline V gene are SGHRS and YFSETQ. The CDR3 sequence is 13 residues long. CDR3 protein: CASGTGGWTEAFF. In DNA form, the CDR3 reads TGCGCCAGCGGGACAGGAGGTTGGACTGAAGCTTTCTTT.

The table lists this clonotype with many counts. The V and J genes are TRBV7-2 and TRBJ1-2, with TRBD1 identical over 7 bases. CDR3 length equals 16 residues. Germline V gene data show CDR1 as SGHTA and CDR2 as FQGNSA. The junction had 14 bases not matched to a gene; V was cut back by 2 bases and J by 8 bases. CDR3: CASSLLGQGVAGGYTF. CDR3 bases: TGTGCCAGCAGCTTATTAGGGCAGGGGGTCGCCGGGGGCTACACCTTC.

V usage is TRBV7-9 and J usage is TRBJ2-1; TRBD2 might be the D (6 bases). The CDR3 sequence is 15 residues long. Trimming stripped 7 bases from V and 4 bases from J, with 17 bases between. Germline CDR1 is SEHNR and CDR2 is FQNEAQ (reference sequence). The CDR3 loop reads CASNPTSKSYNEQFF. The CDR3 bases are TGTGCCAGCAACCCGACTAGTAAGTCATACAATGAGCAGTTCTTC.

This clonotype was picked up one time. The chain carries TRBV4-1 and TRBJ2-3; 9 bases fit TRBD1. This CDR3 spans 17 amino acids. CDR1 MGHRA and CDR2 YSYEKL come from the germline V gene. V shed 1 base, J shed 0 bases, and the junction held 5 bases outside the gene matches. CDR3: CASSQVSGTGSTDTQYF. The DNA of the CDR3 is TGCGCCAGCAGCCAAGTTTCCGGGACAGGGAGCACAGATACGCAGTATTTT.

This clonotype was counted ten times or more. This chain links TRBV9 with TRBJ2-1, with TRBD2 identical over 7 bases. V shed 4 bases and J 7 bases; nucleotides not matched to a gene: 11. Germline V gives CDR1 SGDLS, CDR2 YYNGEE. The CDR3 has 15 residues. The CDR3 DNA reads TGTGCCAGCAGCCCCAGCGGGGTAAATCCAAATGAGCAGTTCTTC. Its translation is CASSPSGVNPNEQFF.

In this sample, this clonotype turned up many times. The chain couples TRBV5-4 to TRBJ1-1; D remains unclear. The germline V gene encodes CDR1 SGHNT and CDR2 YYREEE (reference sequence). With 0 bases removed from V and 4 bases from J, the gap between germline ends came to 13 bases. The CDR3 loop spans 15 amino acids. The CDR3 is CASSLVSASVTEAFF. The CDR3 DNA is TGTGCCAGCAGCTTGGTTAGTGCGTCGGTCACTGAAGCTTTCTTT.

There are a few counts of this clonotype. The genes are TRBV3-1 and TRBJ2-1; the match to TRBD2 covers 12 bases. This CDR3 contains 15 residues. The V gene end was trimmed by 2 bases and the J gene end by 9 bases; junction bases not matched to a gene: 5. Germline V gene sequence: CDR1 LGHDT, CDR2 YNNKEL (reference sequence). CDR3 sequence (DNA): TGTGCCAGCAGCCAACTAGCGGGGGGGCTTGGTGAGCAGTTCTTC. This gives the protein CASSQLAGGLGEQFF.